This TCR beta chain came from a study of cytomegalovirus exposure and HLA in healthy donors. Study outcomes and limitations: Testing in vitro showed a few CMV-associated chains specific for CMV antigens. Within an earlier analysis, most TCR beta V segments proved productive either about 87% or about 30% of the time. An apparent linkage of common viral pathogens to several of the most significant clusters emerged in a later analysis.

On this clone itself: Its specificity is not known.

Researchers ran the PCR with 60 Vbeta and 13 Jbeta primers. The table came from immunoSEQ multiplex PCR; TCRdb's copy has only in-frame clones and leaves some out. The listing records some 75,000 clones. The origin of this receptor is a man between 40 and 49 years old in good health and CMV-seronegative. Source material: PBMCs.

The CDR3: CASSSLGGGFSTDTQYF. The CDR3 nucleotides are TGTGCCAGCAGCTCTCTCGGGGGAGGGTTTAGCACAGATACGCAGTATTTT. V gene TRBV9 combines with J gene TRBJ2-3, with 7 bases fitting TRBD2. The V gene's germline CDR1 is SGDLS and CDR2 YYNGEE. The CDR3 consists of 17 residues. The ends lost 4 bases at V and 0 bases at J; junction bases unmatched: 11.